What follows is one T cell receptor beta chain and its context. What it binds is not known. This CDR3 has 12 amino acids. V was cut by 4 bases and J by 3 bases, with 7 bases left in between. Germline lookup yields CDR1 SNHLY and CDR2 FYNNEI. This specimen belongs to a study of cytomegalovirus exposure and HLA in healthy donors. Findings of the study overall: Accurate prediction of HLA-A and HLA-B alleles (for most subjects) was reportedly achieved from TCR beta sequences. Trimming of TCR beta V- and J-genes showed a link, identified in a later analysis, to a missense DCLRE1C variant. When a later analysis compared HLA-associated TCR beta chains with equally common others, the HLA-associated chains turned out to be more clonally expanded and to have lower generation probabilities. Later analysis suggested most CMV-associated TCR beta chains were HLA-restricted.

A multiplex PCR was run with 60 Vbeta primers and 13 Jbeta primers. Repertoires were generated with immunoSEQ multiplex PCR, while TCRdb's copy carries only in-frame clones and drops some. This sample has fewer than 150,000 clones; approximately 77% occur once, and the top ten carry 4.9%. The sequenced sample was PBMCs. The origin of this receptor is a woman between 45 and 60 years old in good health and CMV-seronegative. V gene TRBV2 combines with J gene TRBJ2-7; D perhaps matches TRBD2 (5 bases). The CDR3 coding sequence is TGTGCCAGCAGTGTAGAGGGCTACGAGCAGTACTTC. It specifies CASSVEGYEQYF.